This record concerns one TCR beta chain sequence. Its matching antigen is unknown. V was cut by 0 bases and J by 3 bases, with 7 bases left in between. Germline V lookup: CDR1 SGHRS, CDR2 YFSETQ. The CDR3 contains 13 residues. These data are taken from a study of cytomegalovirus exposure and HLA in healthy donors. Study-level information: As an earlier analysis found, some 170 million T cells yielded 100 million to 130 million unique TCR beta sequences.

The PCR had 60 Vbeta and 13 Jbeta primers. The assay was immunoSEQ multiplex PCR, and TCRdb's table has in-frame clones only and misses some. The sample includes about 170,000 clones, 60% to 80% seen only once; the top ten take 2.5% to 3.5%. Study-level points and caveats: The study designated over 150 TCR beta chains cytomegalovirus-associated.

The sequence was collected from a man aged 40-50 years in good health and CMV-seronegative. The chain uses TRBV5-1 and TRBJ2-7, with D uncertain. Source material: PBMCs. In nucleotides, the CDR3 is TGCGCCAGCAGCTTGGATCAGAACTACGAGCAGTACTTC. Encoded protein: CASSLDQNYEQYF.